The 13 T cell receptor beta chains reported below all come from one sample, sequenced in a study of blood T cell repertoires in COVID-19. TCRdb's table, derived via immunoSEQ multiplex PCR, lists solely in-frame clones and lacks some. The sample holds approximately 670,000 clones, over 80% seen once. Specimen: peripheral blood. The receptors were gathered from a young woman with acute or convalescent COVID-19.

CDR3 sequence (DNA): TGTGCCAGCAGCCCGACGTTCTCCCTCTGGGGAGCTAATGAAAAACTGTTTTTT. Translation gives CASSPTFSLWGANEKLFF. The rearrangement links TRBV9 to TRBJ1-4; D unresolved. The germline gives CDR1 SGDLS, CDR2 YYNGEE. Trimming stripped 4 bases from V and 3 bases from J, with 22 bases between. The CDR3 is 18 residues long.

The chain couples TRBV7-6 to TRBJ1-2; 9 nucleotides line up with TRBD1. The CDR3 covers 15 residues. CDR1 and CDR2 (germline): SGHVS, FNYEAQ. V shed 5 bases and J 6 bases; nucleotides not matched to a gene: 10. The DNA of the CDR3 is TGTGCCAGCAGCCGTGGGACAGGGCAGGCGGATGGCTACACCTTC. Amino acid sequence: CASSRGTGQADGYTF.

The chain combines TRBV24-1 with TRBJ2-7; TRBD1 matches at 7 bases. Germline CDR1 and CDR2: KGHDR and SFDVKD. This CDR3 comprises 13 residues. Trimming at V came to 3 bases and at J to 10 bases, leaving 8 bases not matched to a gene. The CDR3 loop is CATSDRRQGEQYF. The DNA of the CDR3 is TGTGCCACCAGTGATCGTCGACAGGGAGAACAGTACTTC.

This clone is a singleton in its sample. The chain is built from TRBV25-1 and TRBJ1-3; no reliable D call. The CDR3 contains 13 residues. V lost 3 bases and J lost 3, with 6 bases in between. The V gene's germline CDR1 is MGHDK and CDR2 SYGVNS. The CDR3 here is CASSDAVGNTIYF. The CDR3 DNA sequence: TGTGCCAGCAGTGATGCAGTTGGAAACACCATATATTTT.

To note about this clone: The junction and the germline gene differ at one end; a read error may be behind it. This chain joins TRBV6-1 and TRBJ1-5; D not certain. The CDR3 loop spans 14 amino acids. Germline V CDR1 and CDR2: MNHNS, SASEGT. CDR3: CASSEAVQNQPQHF. For the CDR3, the DNA is TGTGCCAGCAGCGAAGCTGTTCAGAATCAGCCCCAGCATTTT.

This chain connects TRBV19 to TRBJ1-1, with a tentative D call TRBD1 (5 bases). Germline V gene sequence: CDR1 LNHDA, CDR2 SQIVND (reference sequence). CDR3 size: 14 residues. The V end lost 5 bases, the J end lost 1 base, and 11 bases lay between the germline ends. CDR3 nucleotide sequence: TGTGCCAGTAGTCCCACGGGGGGGAACACTGAAGCTTTCTTT. Translating it yields CASSPTGGNTEAFF.

The V call is TRBV6-1, the J call TRBJ1-2; 8 bases map to TRBD1. This CDR3 comprises 14 residues. The ends lost 3 bases at V and 5 bases at J; junction bases unmatched: 5. Germline V gene sequence: CDR1 MNHNS, CDR2 SASEGT. CDR3 loop: CASSDGQGGYGYTF. In nucleotides, the CDR3 is TGTGCCAGCAGTGATGGACAGGGAGGTTATGGCTACACCTTC.

V is TRBV19 and J is TRBJ1-6; no clear D. Germline V CDR1 and CDR2: LNHDA, SQIVND (reference sequence). This CDR3 is 11 amino acids long. V dropped 5 bases and J dropped 14 bases, with 10 bases sitting between them. The CDR3 region is CASSAPGTLHF. The CDR3 coding sequence is TGTGCCAGTAGTGCCCCGGGGACCCTCCACTTT.

In its sample, this clone was seen once. J is TRBJ2-7 and V is TRBV7-2; 7 nucleotides line up with TRBD1. Germline V lookup: CDR1 SGHTA, CDR2 FQGNSA. The CDR3 covers 14 residues. The V segment lost 5 bases and the J segment 0 bases; nucleotides outside the gene matches: 4. CDR3 protein: CASSAGTDSYEQYF. In DNA, the CDR3 is TGTGCCAGCAGCGCCGGGACAGACTCCTACGAGCAGTACTTC.

This clone appeared a single time. The V call is TRBV27, the J call TRBJ2-2; no firm D call. The length of the CDR3 is 12 residues. V lost 5 bases and J 8 bases, leaving 9 bases between the germline ends. CDR1 is MNHEY, CDR2 SMNVEV, per germline (reference sequence). CDR3 amino acids: CASSVGWGELFF. As DNA, the CDR3 is TGTGCCAGCAGTGTCGGTTGGGGGGAGCTGTTTTTT.

The chain has TRBV7-3 and TRBJ2-2; TRBD1 matches 7 bases. The CDR3 extends over 16 amino acids. Losses at the gene ends were 3 bases for V and 3 bases for J; bases not matched to a gene: 7. Germline V gene data show CDR1 as SGHTA and CDR2 as FQGTGA. CDR3 coding DNA: TGTGCCAGCAGCTTCCCCAGGCAGGGGGACACCGGGGAGCTGTTTTTT. It translates to CASSFPRQGDTGELFF.

About this clone: This sample includes further DNA sequences coding for the same CDR3. The V gene is TRBV28, the J gene TRBJ1-2; 8 nucleotides align to TRBD1. CDR3 length: 12 residues. From germline, CDR1 is MDHEN and CDR2 SYDVKM. J gave up 8 bases and V 5 bases, and 4 bases lay outside the gene matches. The CDR3 bases are TGTGCCAGCAGTCTGACAGGGGTGGGCTACACCTTC. It translates to CASSLTGVGYTF.

This rearrangement joins TRBV5-5 to TRBJ2-5; the D gene is possibly TRBD2 (7 bases). Deletions cut 4 bases from V and 4 bases from J, with 23 bases between. Germline-derived CDR1 and CDR2 are SGHKS and YYEKEE (reference sequence). The CDR3 contains 17 residues. The CDR3 DNA follows: TGTGCCAGCAGCCCGATGGGGGGGGCCTACTTGGGAGAGACCCAGTACTTC. This translates into CASSPMGGAYLGETQYF.